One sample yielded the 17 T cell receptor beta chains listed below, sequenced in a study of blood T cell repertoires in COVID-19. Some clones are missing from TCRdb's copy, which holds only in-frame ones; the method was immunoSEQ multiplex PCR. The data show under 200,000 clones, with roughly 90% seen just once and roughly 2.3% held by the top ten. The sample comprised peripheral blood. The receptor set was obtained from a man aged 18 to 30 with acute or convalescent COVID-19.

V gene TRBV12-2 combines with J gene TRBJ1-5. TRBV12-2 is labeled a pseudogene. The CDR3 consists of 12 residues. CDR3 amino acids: CASGGGRQPQHF. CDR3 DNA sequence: TGTGCAAGTGGGGGGGGGCGTCAGCCCCAGCATTTT.

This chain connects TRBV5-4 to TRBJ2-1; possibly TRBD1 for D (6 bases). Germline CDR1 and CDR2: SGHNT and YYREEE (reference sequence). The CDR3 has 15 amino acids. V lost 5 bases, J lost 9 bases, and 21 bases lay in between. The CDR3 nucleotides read TGTGCCAGCAGGCCAGCCTTTGAACAGGGCACTGAGCAGTTCTTC. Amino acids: CASRPAFEQGTEQFF.

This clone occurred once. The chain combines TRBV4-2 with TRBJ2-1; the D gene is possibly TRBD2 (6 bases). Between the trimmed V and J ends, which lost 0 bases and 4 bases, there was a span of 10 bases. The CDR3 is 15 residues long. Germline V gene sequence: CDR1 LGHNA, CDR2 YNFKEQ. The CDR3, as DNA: TGTGCCAGCAGCCAAGATCGGGACTCGTACAATGAGCAGTTCTTC. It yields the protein CASSQDRDSYNEQFF.

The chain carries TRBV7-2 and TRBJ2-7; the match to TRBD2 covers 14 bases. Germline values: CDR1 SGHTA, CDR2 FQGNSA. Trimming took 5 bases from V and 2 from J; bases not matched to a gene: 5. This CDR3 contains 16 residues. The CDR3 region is CASSRGLAGAPYEQYF. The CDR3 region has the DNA TGTGCCAGCAGCCGGGGACTAGCGGGGGCTCCCTACGAGCAGTACTTC.

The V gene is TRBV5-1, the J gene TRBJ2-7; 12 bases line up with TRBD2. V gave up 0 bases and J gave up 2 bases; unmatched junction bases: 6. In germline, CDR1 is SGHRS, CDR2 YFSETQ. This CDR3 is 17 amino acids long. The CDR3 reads CASSLGATSGRTYEQYF. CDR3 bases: TGCGCCAGCAGCTTGGGGGCTACTAGCGGGAGGACCTACGAGCAGTACTTC.

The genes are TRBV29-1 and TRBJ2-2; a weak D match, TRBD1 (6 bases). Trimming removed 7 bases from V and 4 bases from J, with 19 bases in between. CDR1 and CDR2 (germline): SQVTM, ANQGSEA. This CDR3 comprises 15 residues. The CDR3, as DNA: TGCAGCGCTATAGGACAGAGAAGGTCCACCGGGGAGCTGTTTTTT. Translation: CSAIGQRRSTGELFF.

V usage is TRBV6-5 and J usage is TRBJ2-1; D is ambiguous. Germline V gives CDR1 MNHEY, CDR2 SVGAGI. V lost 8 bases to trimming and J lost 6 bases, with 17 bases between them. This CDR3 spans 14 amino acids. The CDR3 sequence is CASSAVFLGNEQFF. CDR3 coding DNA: TGTGCCAGCTCTGCGGTTTTCCTGGGCAATGAGCAGTTCTTC.

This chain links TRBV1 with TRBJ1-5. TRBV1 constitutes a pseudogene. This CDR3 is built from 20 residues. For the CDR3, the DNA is TGCACCAGCAGCCAAGATCGGCAGGCGGGTCCGACATATAGCAATCAGCCCCAGCATTTT. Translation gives CTSSQDRQAGPTYSNQPQHF.

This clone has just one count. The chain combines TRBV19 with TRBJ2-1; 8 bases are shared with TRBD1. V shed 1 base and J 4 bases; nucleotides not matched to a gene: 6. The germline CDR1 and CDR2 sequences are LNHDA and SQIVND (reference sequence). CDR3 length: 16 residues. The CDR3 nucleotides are TGTGCCAGTAGTATAGTCGCAGGGGGCGCGTACAATGAGCAGTTCTTC. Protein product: CASSIVAGGAYNEQFF. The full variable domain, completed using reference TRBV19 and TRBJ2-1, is DGGITQSPKYLFRKEGQNVTLSCEQNLNHDAMYWYRQDPGQGLRLIYYSQIVNDFQKGDIAEGYSVSREKKESFPLTVTSAQKNPTAFYLCASSIVAGGAYNEQFFGPGTRLTVL.

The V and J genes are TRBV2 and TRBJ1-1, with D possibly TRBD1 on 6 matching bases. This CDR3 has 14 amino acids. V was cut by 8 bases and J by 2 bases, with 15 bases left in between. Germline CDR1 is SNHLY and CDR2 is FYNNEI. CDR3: CASAPSTGNTEAFF. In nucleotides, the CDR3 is TGTGCCAGCGCGCCCTCGACAGGAAACACTGAAGCTTTCTTT.

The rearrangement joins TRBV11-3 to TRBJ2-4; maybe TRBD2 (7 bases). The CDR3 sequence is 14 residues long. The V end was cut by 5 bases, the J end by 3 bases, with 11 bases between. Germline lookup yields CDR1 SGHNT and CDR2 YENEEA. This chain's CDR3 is CASSEGGDKNIQYF. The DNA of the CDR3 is TGTGCCAGCAGCGAAGGGGGGGACAAAAACATTCAGTACTTC.

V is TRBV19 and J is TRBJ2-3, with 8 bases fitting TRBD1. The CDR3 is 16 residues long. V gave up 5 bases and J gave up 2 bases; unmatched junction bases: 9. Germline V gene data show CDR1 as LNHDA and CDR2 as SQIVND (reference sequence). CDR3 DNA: TGTGCCAGTAGTGCAACCGGGACAGGAGTCACAGATACGCAGTATTTT. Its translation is CASSATGTGVTDTQYF.

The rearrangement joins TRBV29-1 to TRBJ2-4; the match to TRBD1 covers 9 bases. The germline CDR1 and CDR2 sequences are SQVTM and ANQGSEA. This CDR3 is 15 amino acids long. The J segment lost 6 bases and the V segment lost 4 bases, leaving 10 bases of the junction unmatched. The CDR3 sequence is CSVAKGQGIGNIQYF. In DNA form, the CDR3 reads TGCAGCGTTGCCAAGGGACAGGGTATCGGAAACATTCAGTACTTC.

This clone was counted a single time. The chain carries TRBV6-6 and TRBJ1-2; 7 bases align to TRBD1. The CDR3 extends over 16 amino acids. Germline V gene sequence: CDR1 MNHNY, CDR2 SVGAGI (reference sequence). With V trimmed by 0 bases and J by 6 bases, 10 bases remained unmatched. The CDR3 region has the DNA TGTGCCAGCAGTTACTCGATGGGTCAGGGGGGAGATGGCTACACCTTC. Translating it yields CASSYSMGQGGDGYTF.

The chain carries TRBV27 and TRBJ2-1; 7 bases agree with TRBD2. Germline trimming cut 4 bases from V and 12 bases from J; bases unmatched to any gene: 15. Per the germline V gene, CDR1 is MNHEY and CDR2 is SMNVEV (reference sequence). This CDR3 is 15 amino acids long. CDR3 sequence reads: CASSWGGLPLGVQFF. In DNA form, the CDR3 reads TGTGCCAGCAGTTGGGGGGGACTGCCCTTAGGTGTGCAGTTCTTC.

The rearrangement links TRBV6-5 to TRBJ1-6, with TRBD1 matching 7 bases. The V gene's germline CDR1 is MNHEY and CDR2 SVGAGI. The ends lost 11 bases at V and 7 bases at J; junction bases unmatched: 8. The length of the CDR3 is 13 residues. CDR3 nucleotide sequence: TGTGCCGCCAGGGACAGTTGGAATTCACCCCTCCACTTT. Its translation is CAARDSWNSPLHF.

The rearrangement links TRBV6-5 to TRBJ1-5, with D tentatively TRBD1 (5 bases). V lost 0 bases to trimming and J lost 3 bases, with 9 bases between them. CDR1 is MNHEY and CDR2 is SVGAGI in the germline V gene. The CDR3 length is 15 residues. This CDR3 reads CASSYSGAVNQPQHF. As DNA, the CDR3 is TGTGCCAGCAGTTACTCAGGGGCCGTCAATCAGCCCCAGCATTTT.